Reported below is one T cell receptor beta chain. TCRdb analysed the RT-PCR reads with MiXCR anew, one entry per CDR3 protein. Counted here are fewer than 800,000 distinct CDR3 sequences, approximately 15% occurring once; the ten biggest clones make up roughly 3.9%. Trimming took 3 bases from V and 2 from J; bases not matched to a gene: 9. CDR1 MNHNS and CDR2 SASEGT come from the germline V gene. There are 17 residues in the CDR3. This TCR derives from a female donor in good health, serving as a healthy control. The chain is built from TRBV6-1 and TRBJ2-1; 8 nucleotides match TRBD2. Sequenced input: memory CD4+ T cells from blood. The CDR3, as DNA: TGTGCCAGCAGTGATCTCCTTAGCGGGATAGCCTACAATGAGCAGTTCTTC. It encodes CASSDLLSGIAYNEQFF.